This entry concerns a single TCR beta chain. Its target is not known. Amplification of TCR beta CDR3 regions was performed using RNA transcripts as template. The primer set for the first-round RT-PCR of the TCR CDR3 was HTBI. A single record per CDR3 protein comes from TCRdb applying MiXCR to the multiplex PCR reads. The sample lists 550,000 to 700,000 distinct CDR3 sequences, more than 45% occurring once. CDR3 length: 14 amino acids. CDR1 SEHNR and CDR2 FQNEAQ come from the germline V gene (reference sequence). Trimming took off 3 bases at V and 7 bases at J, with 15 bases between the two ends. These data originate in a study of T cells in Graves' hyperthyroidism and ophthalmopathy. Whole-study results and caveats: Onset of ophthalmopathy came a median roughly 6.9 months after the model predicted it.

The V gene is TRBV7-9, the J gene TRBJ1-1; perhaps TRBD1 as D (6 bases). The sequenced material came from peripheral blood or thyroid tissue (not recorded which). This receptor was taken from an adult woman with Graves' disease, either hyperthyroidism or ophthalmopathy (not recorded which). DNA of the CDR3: TGTGCCAGCAGCTTCGGGACATCGACAATTGAAGCTTTCTTT. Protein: CASSFGTSTIEAFF.